Shown below are 29 T cell receptor beta chains from a single sample sequenced in a study of T cell responses to AZD1222 COVID-19 vaccine. TCRdb keeps only in-frame clones here, not all; method: immunoSEQ multiplex PCR. The sample carries around 140,000 clones, 80% to 95% recorded once. This material consisted of peripheral blood, taken 28 days after the second AZD1222 dose. These receptors were taken from an adult who received the AZD1222 COVID-19 vaccine.

The chain employs TRBV30 and TRBJ1-2; D gene uncertain. The CDR3 length is 12 residues. The V end lost 0 bases, the J end lost 4 bases, and 6 bases lay between the germline ends. Germline loops: CDR1 GTSNPN, CDR2 SVGIG (reference sequence). The CDR3 sequence: CAWSVTAYGYTF. The CDR3 DNA reads as TGTGCCTGGAGTGTAACAGCCTATGGCTACACCTTC.

V and J are TRBV13 and TRBJ1-4; TRBD1 is a possible D gene (5 bases). This CDR3 spans 15 amino acids. The ends were cut back, 4 bases at V and 7 bases at J, with 16 bases in the middle. Germline V gene lookup returns CDR1 PRHDT and CDR2 FYEKMQ (reference sequence). CDR3 amino acids: CASSSRRGEGEKLFF. In nucleotides, the CDR3 is TGTGCCAGCAGCTCCCGGCGAGGGGAAGGTGAAAAACTGTTTTTT.

This clone came up once. V and J are TRBV19 and TRBJ1-1; D may be TRBD1 (5 bases). The V end was cut by 7 bases, the J end by 1 base, with 10 bases between. Germline V gives CDR1 LNHDA, CDR2 SQIVND (reference sequence). The CDR3 contains 13 residues. The CDR3 protein is CASKRTTNTEAFF. In DNA form, the CDR3 reads TGTGCCAGTAAGAGGACAACGAACACTGAAGCTTTCTTT.

This chain links TRBV2 with TRBJ2-1; 8 nucleotides align to TRBD2. Germline V lookup: CDR1 SNHLY, CDR2 FYNNEI. This CDR3 comprises 11 residues. J lost 11 bases, V lost 9 bases, and 6 bases had no gene match. CDR3 loop: CASTRGGQQFF. As DNA, the CDR3 is TGTGCCAGTACGCGCGGGGGGCAGCAGTTCTTC.

The chain carries TRBV2 and TRBJ1-1; 8 nucleotides match TRBD1. The V segment lost 6 bases and the J segment 1 base; nucleotides outside the gene matches: 10. This CDR3 is built from 16 residues. CDR1 SNHLY and CDR2 FYNNEI come from the germline V gene. CDR3 in DNA: TGTGCCAGCAGCGGGGGGCCCCAGGGGGCGAACACTGAAGCTTTCTTT. It codes for CASSGGPQGANTEAFF.

The V gene is TRBV5-1, the J gene TRBJ1-6; D uncertain. CDR1 is SGHRS, CDR2 YFSETQ, per germline. CDR3 length equals 14 residues. V lost 1 base, J lost 8 bases, and 10 bases lay in between. CDR3 in amino acids: CASSLFGTDSPLHF. In DNA form, the CDR3 reads TGCGCCAGCAGCTTGTTTGGCACCGATTCACCCCTCCACTTT. Using reference TRBV5-1 and TRBJ1-6 for the parts outside the CDR3, the full variable domain is KAGVTQTPRYLIKTRGQQVTLSCSPISGHRSVSWYQQTPGQGLQFLFEYFSETQRNKGNFPGRFSGRQFSNSRSEMNVSTLELGDSALYLCASSLFGTDSPLHFGNGTRLTVT.

The chain joins TRBV5-1 to TRBJ1-2; 8 nucleotides agree with TRBD1. This CDR3 is built from 12 residues. Unmatched junction bases numbered 6, after V lost 4 bases and J lost 10 bases. Germline values: CDR1 SGHRS, CDR2 YFSETQ. The CDR3: CASSKDRETYTF. The CDR3 DNA is TGCGCCAGCAGCAAGGACAGGGAGACCTACACCTTC.

The chain couples TRBV3-1 (or the pseudogene TRBV3-2) to TRBJ1-1; TRBD1 aligns across 11 bases. CDR1 and CDR2 from the germline V gene are LGHDT and YNNKEL (reference sequence). Trimming removed 4 bases from V and 4 bases from J; junction bases left unmatched: 5. The CDR3 is 15 residues long. The CDR3 reads CASSPRGTGGTEAFF. DNA for the CDR3: TGTGCCAGCAGCCCGAGGGGGACAGGGGGCACTGAAGCTTTCTTT.

This chain's CDR3 is CASTDSPYSNQPQHF. The DNA of the CDR3 is TGTGCCAGTACTGACAGTCCATATAGCAATCAGCCCCAGCATTTT. V is TRBV19 and J is TRBJ1-5; D possibly corresponds to TRBD1 (5 bases). Looked up from germline, CDR1 is LNHDA and CDR2 is SQIVND (reference sequence). The V end was cut by 7 bases, the J end by 0 bases, with 13 bases between. The CDR3 length is 15 residues.

This clone was counted a single time. The V gene is TRBV6-6, the J gene TRBJ1-3; D gene ambiguous. The CDR3 length is 15 residues. Deletions cut 7 bases from V and 2 bases from J, with 15 bases between. Germline lookup yields CDR1 MNHNY and CDR2 SVGAGI (reference sequence). CDR3 bases: TGTGCCAGCACCTATACGACGGGGACTGGAAACACCATATATTTT. This translates into CASTYTTGTGNTIYF.

The chain carries TRBV27 and TRBJ2-7, with TRBD1 matching over 7 bases. With V trimmed by 6 bases and J by 0 bases, 11 bases remained unmatched. CDR3 length equals 16 residues. In germline, CDR1 is MNHEY, CDR2 SMNVEV (reference sequence). In DNA, the CDR3 is TGTGCCAGCAGAGCAACAGGGGCCGCCTACTCCTACGAGCAGTACTTC. Protein sequence: CASRATGAAYSYEQYF.

The J gene is TRBJ2-3, the V gene TRBV4-3, with 11 bases aligning to TRBD1. CDR1 and CDR2 (germline): LGHNA, YSLEER. The CDR3 is 14 residues long. V shed 4 bases, J shed 4 bases, and the junction held 1 base outside the gene matches. CDR3 in DNA: TGCGCCAGCAGCCCGGGACAGGGGGCAGATACGCAGTATTTT. This gives the protein CASSPGQGADTQYF.

This chain connects TRBV9 to TRBJ2-2; possible D gene TRBD1, 6 bases. V was pared by 4 bases and J by 5 bases, with 18 bases between. Germline-derived CDR1 and CDR2 are SGDLS and YYNGEE. The CDR3 consists of 16 residues. The CDR3 region has the DNA TGTGCCAGCAGCCCGCGGCCGGGACAACATACCGGGGAGCTGTTTTTT. The encoded protein is CASSPRPGQHTGELFF.

The V call is TRBV7-9, the J call TRBJ2-3; 7 positions match TRBD2. Germline trimming cut 4 bases from V and 2 bases from J; bases unmatched to any gene: 15. The CDR3 extends over 18 amino acids. From germline, CDR1 is SEHNR and CDR2 FQNEAQ (reference sequence). The CDR3 loop is CASSSLWLGGTNTDTQYF. CDR3 nucleotide sequence: TGTGCCAGCAGCTCCCTATGGTTAGGCGGGACTAACACAGATACGCAGTATTTT.

The chain has TRBV7-6 and TRBJ2-1; 11 positions agree with TRBD2. The CDR3 spans 19 residues. Germline assignment: CDR1 SGHVS and CDR2 FNYEAQ. V dropped 5 bases and J dropped 0; count of bases not matched to a gene: 12. The CDR3 is CASSRGSSGGRGSYNEQFF. In nucleotides, the CDR3 is TGTGCCAGCAGCCGCGGGTCTAGCGGGGGGCGGGGCTCCTACAATGAGCAGTTCTTC.

V is TRBV6-1 and J is TRBJ1-4, with D uncertain. From germline, CDR1 is MNHNS and CDR2 SASEGT. The CDR3 extends over 15 amino acids. V gave up 3 bases and J gave up 8 bases, with 16 bases separating them. The DNA for the CDR3 is TGTGCCAGCAGTGAGAGATATTCGTGGAGGGAAAAACTGTTTTTT. Translation gives CASSERYSWREKLFF.

The chain has TRBV4-1 and TRBJ1-3; D is unresolved. V lost 4 bases and J lost 7, with 11 bases in between. The length of the CDR3 is 13 residues. In germline, CDR1 is MGHRA, CDR2 YSYEKL. CDR3 in amino acids: CASSPIRSNTIYF. The CDR3 nucleotides read TGCGCCAGCAGCCCCATCCGGTCTAACACCATATATTTT.

The table lists this clone with a count of one. The CDR3, as DNA: TGTGCCAGCAGCTTAACGGCAGGGACCTATGGCTACACCTTC. It encodes CASSLTAGTYGYTF. The chain recombines TRBV7-3 with TRBJ1-2, with D tentatively TRBD1 (5 bases). V lost 0 bases, J lost 4 bases, and 9 bases lay in between. The CDR3 totals 14 residues. The germline gives CDR1 SGHTA, CDR2 FQGTGA. The full variable domain, its missing parts supplied by reference TRBV7-3 and TRBJ1-2, is GAGVSQTPSNKVTEKGKYVELRCDPISGHTALYWYRQSLGQGPEFLIYFQGTGAADDSGLPNDRFFAVRPEGSVSTLKIQRTERGDSAVYLCASSLTAGTYGYTFGSGTRLTVV.

V and J are TRBV4-3 and TRBJ2-1; TRBD1 matches 9 bases. Trimming cost V 0 bases and J 4 bases; bases outside gene matches: 4. CDR1 and CDR2 from the germline V gene are LGHNA and YSLEER. CDR3 length: 16 amino acids. CDR3 nucleotides: TGCGCCAGCAGCCAAGAACACAGGGGGCTATACAATGAGCAGTTCTTC. Translation gives CASSQEHRGLYNEQFF.

The chain recombines TRBV7-2 with TRBJ2-1; D gene unclear. The length of the CDR3 is 13 residues. Germline values: CDR1 SGHTA, CDR2 FQGNSA. The V gene lost 1 base and the J gene lost 4 bases, with 5 bases spanning the gap. The CDR3 loop is CASSLGRYNEQFF. The DNA of the CDR3 is TGTGCCAGCAGCTTAGGTAGGTACAATGAGCAGTTCTTC.

This rearrangement joins TRBV6-5 to TRBJ1-6; D is unresolved. The germline CDR1 and CDR2 sequences are MNHEY and SVGAGI. The CDR3 length is 15 residues. Trimming took 6 bases from V and 4 from J, leaving 13 bases between them. The CDR3 DNA sequence: TGTGCCAGCAGGCCTCCGGGATCTTATAATTCACCCCTCCACTTT. Protein sequence: CASRPPGSYNSPLHF.

The chain employs TRBV9 and TRBJ1-2; possible D gene TRBD1, 6 bases. The CDR3 is made up of 13 amino acids. V lost 3 bases, J lost 3 bases, and 9 bases lay in between. Germline CDR1 and CDR2: SGDLS and YYNGEE. CDR3 sequence reads: CASSGTAHYGYTF. Here the CDR3 DNA reads TGTGCCAGCAGCGGGACAGCGCACTATGGCTACACCTTC. Filled out from reference TRBV9 and TRBJ1-2, the complete variable domain reads DSGVTQTPKHLITATGQRVTLRCSPRSGDLSVYWYQQSLDQGLQFLIQYYNGEERAKGNILERFSAQQFPDLHSELNLSSLELGDSALYFCASSGTAHYGYTFGSGTRLTVV.

The table lists this clone with a few counts. The gene calls are TRBV30 and TRBJ1-1; maybe TRBD1 (6 bases). The ends were cut back, 2 bases at V and 5 bases at J, with 12 bases in the middle. CDR3 length: 13 residues. From germline, CDR1 is GTSNPN and CDR2 SVGIG (reference sequence). CDR3 sequence reads: CAWSRHRETEAFF. For the CDR3, the DNA is TGTGCCTGGAGTAGACACAGGGAAACTGAAGCTTTCTTT.

The CDR3 DNA is TGTGCCAGCAGCCAAGAACCGCAGGGACAGGGAGCCACTGAAGCTTTCTTT. It yields the protein CASSQEPQGQGATEAFF. This chain connects TRBV4-2 to TRBJ1-1; 9 positions match TRBD1. Germline loops: CDR1 LGHNA, CDR2 YNFKEQ. The CDR3 extends over 17 amino acids. After removal of 0 bases from V and 4 bases from J, the junction contained 9 bases not matched to a gene.

This chain connects TRBV24-1 to TRBJ1-2, with D uncertain. The germline V and J ends were trimmed by 4 bases and 1 base, with 6 bases remaining between them. From germline, CDR1 is KGHDR and CDR2 SFDVKD. The CDR3 is made up of 13 amino acids. Here the CDR3 DNA reads TGTGCCACCAGTGAGGGCAATAACTATGGCTACACCTTC. Amino acid sequence: CATSEGNNYGYTF.

The chain couples TRBV6-6 to TRBJ2-5, with D unresolved. Trimming left V 0 bases short and J 7 bases short, with 3 bases between. Per the germline V gene, CDR1 is MNHNY and CDR2 is SVGAGI (reference sequence). The CDR3 totals 11 residues. Written as DNA, the CDR3 is TGTGCCAGCAGTTACTCGGGGACCCAGTACTTC. This encodes CASSYSGTQYF.

As regards this clone: This sample also contains other DNA sequences that code for the same CDR3. Here the CDR3 DNA reads TGTGCCAGCAGCGTAGACACCGGGGAGCTGTTTTTT. Its protein product is CASSVDTGELFF. The chain is built from TRBV9 and TRBJ2-2, with D unclear. Per the germline V gene, CDR1 is SGDLS and CDR2 is YYNGEE. Deletions cut 0 bases from V and 3 bases from J, with 0 bases between. The CDR3 has 12 amino acids. Combining the CDR3 with reference TRBV9 and TRBJ2-2 gives the whole variable domain DSGVTQTPKHLITATGQRVTLRCSPRSGDLSVYWYQQSLDQGLQFLIQYYNGEERAKGNILERFSAQQFPDLHSELNLSSLELGDSALYFCASSVDTGELFFGEGSRLTVL.

The V and J genes are TRBV7-9 and TRBJ2-7; tentative D call: TRBD2 (6 bases). Trimming shortened V by 3 bases and J by 0 bases, and 12 bases separated the two germline ends. CDR1 is SEHNR, CDR2 FQNEAQ, per germline (reference sequence). The length of the CDR3 is 15 residues. This CDR3 is CASSLGQGGSYEQYV. As DNA, the CDR3 is TGTGCCAGCAGCTTGGGTCAGGGAGGCTCCTACGAGCAGTACGTC.

This clone showed up just once. The chain has TRBV30 and TRBJ2-7; D uncertain. This CDR3 region has 13 residues. Germline V lookup: CDR1 GTSNPN, CDR2 SVGIG (reference sequence). The V gene lost 5 bases and the J gene lost 2 bases, with 13 bases spanning the gap. In nucleotides, the CDR3 is TGTGCCTGGGCCATCGGCCGTGCCTACGAGCAGTACGTC. Translating it yields CAWAIGRAYEQYV.